What follows describes a single T cell receptor beta chain. Its target is unknown. One junction end does not reproduce the germline sequence, and a read error may be involved. With 60 Vbeta and 13 Jbeta primers, the PCR was carried out. Produced via immunoSEQ multiplex PCR; TCRdb's table is partial and in-frame only. The sample includes 130,000 to 150,000 clones, 78% of them seen just once. The sample comes from a study of cytomegalovirus exposure and HLA in healthy donors. Study-level information: The Caucasian-associated ancestry cluster held less than 85% of approximately 400 genotyped donors. General observations from the study: Apart from CMV serostatus, no immune exposure information was available. Researchers reported that three CMV-associated chains were confirmed in vitro as CMV antigen-specific. HLA alleles were associated with 18,000 or so TCR beta sequences in a later analysis at 0.05 false discovery rate.

This CDR3 is 16 amino acids long. Germline CDR1 reads ENHRY; CDR2 reads SYGVKD. The chain uses TRBV10-3 and TRBJ1-5, with a possible D match to TRBD1 (5 bases). The receptor's source is a male donor in good health and CMV-seronegative. The sequencing sample was made of PBMCs. The CDR3 is CALSESKQVGNQPQHF. In DNA form, the CDR3 reads TGTGCCCTCAGTGAGTCGAAACAGGTTGGCAATCAGCCCCAGCATTTT.